A selection of T cell receptor beta chains follows, all from one sample in a study of blood T cells in healthy people across ages. TCRdb used MiXCR to reprocess the 5' RACE reads, holding one entry per CDR3 protein. The sample lists roughly 800,000 distinct CDR3 sequences, about 37% seen once, with 13% in the top ten. Sample: blood. The source is a young man in good health. Both conserved end residues are part of each CDR3. The D gene is left open where the match is weak. Expanded clones get a size class; other rows say once, few or many, or leave the size out.

d_gene,v_gene,abundance,j_gene,len,CDR3aa,CDR3nt
.,TRBV11-2,.,TRBJ2-1,15,CASSILGQLHNEQFF,TGTGCCAGCAGCATCCTGGGTCAGCTTCACAATGAGCAGTTCTTC
.,TRBV5-1,.,TRBJ1-6,16,CASSPTEAREDSPLHF,TGCGCCAGCAGCCCCACCGAGGCCCGAGAGGATTCACCCCTCCACTTT
.,TRBV4-1,.,TRBJ2-7,13,CASSHTSLDEQYF,TGCGCCAGCAGCCACACTAGTCTCGATGAGCAGTACTTC
.,TRBV12-3/TRBV12-4,many,TRBJ2-7,13,CASSISGAKGQYF,TGTGCCAGCAGTATATCAGGGGCGAAGGGGCAGTACTTC
.,TRBV21-1,few,TRBJ2-7,16,CASSKSGQGVTYEQYF,TGTGCCAGCAGCAAGTCCGGACAGGGGGTCACCTACGAGCAGTACTTC
.,TRBV6-6,few,TRBJ2-3,15,CASSYSNGGIDTQYF,TGTGCCAGCAGTTACTCGAACGGGGGCATCGATACGCAGTATTTT
.,TRBV28,.,TRBJ1-2,13,CASTQNTPRGYTF,TGTGCCAGCACCCAAAACACCCCTAGGGGCTACACCTTC
TRBD1,TRBV12-3/TRBV12-4,.,TRBJ2-3,17,CANKARGQSRYTDTQYF,TGTGCCAACAAGGCCCGGGGACAGTCCAGATACACAGATACGCAGTATTTT
.,TRBV6-5,.,TRBJ1-2,14,CASSRLTGSYGYTF,TGTGCCAGCAGTCGCCTGACAGGCTCCTATGGCTACACCTTC
TRBD1,TRBV20-1,.,TRBJ1-1,12,CMATGQRDEAFF,TGCATGGCGACAGGGCAGCGGGATGAAGCTTTCTTT
.,TRBV7-2,once,TRBJ2-5,13,CASSVLQAETQYF,TGTGCCAGCAGCGTATTACAGGCCGAGACCCAGTACTTC
.,TRBV4-3,.,TRBJ2-2,15,CASSQTYRVAGELFF,TGCGCCAGCAGCCAAACCTACAGGGTCGCCGGGGAGCTGTTTTTT
.,TRBV20-1,.,TRBJ2-1,15,CSARATAGGSNEQFF,TGCAGTGCTAGGGCGACAGCCGGTGGAAGCAATGAGCAGTTCTTC
.,TRBV4-3,once,TRBJ2-7,15,CASSHGDRNSCEQYF,TGCGCCAGCAGCCATGGGGATAGAAACTCCTGCGAGCAGTACTTC
.,TRBV28,.,TRBJ2-3,15,CAGGTSPGSTDTQYF,TGTGCCGGAGGGACATCCCCAGGAAGCACAGATACGCAGTATTTT
.,TRBV5-1,few,TRBJ2-5,17,CASSLAPGLTAQETQYF,TGCGCCAGCAGCTTGGCCCCGGGACTGACAGCCCAAGAGACCCAGTACTTC
.,TRBV20-1,.,TRBJ2-3,14,CSVESQGGTDTRYF,TGCAGTGTTGAGTCGCAGGGAGGCACAGATACGCGGTATTTT
.,TRBV4-1,.,TRBJ1-6,12,CASSQGYSPPHF,TGCGCCAGTAGCCAGGGATATTCACCCCCCCACTTT
TRBD2,TRBV29-1,.,TRBJ2-1,14,CSGDGGRAGNEQFF,TGCAGCGGCGACGGGGGGAGGGCCGGGAATGAGCAGTTCTTC
.,TRBV12-3/TRBV12-4,.,TRBJ1-5,14,CASSGGASNQPQHF,TGTGCCAGCAGTGGGGGGGCGAGCAATCAGCCCCAGCATTTT
.,TRBV20-1,.,TRBJ1-4,13,CSAGGPVNEKLFF,TGCAGTGCTGGAGGGCCAGTTAATGAAAAACTGTTTTTT
.,TRBV2,.,TRBJ1-2,15,CASSEAAAANYGYTF,TGTGCCAGCAGTGAAGCGGCGGCAGCTAACTATGGCTACACCTTC
.,TRBV14,.,TRBJ2-2,15,CASSQGQVIGGELFF,TGTGCCAGCAGCCAAGGACAGGTTATTGGTGGGGAGCTGTTTTTT
.,TRBV7-2,.,TRBJ1-6,16,CASSLGGGAVNSPPHF,TGTGCCAGCAGCTTAGGGGGCGGCGCCGTTAATTCACCCCCCCACTTT
TRBD1,TRBV20-1,.,TRBJ2-2,15,CSARVNRGNTGELFF,TGCAGTGCTAGAGTAAACAGGGGAAACACCGGGGAGCTGTTTTTT
.,TRBV3-1,.,TRBJ2-7,12,CASSQVGAEQYF,TGTGCCAGCAGCCAAGTAGGGGCCGAGCAGTACTTC
.,TRBV27,once,TRBJ2-7,15,CASSLKDGGLSGQYF,TGTGCCAGCAGTTTAAAGGACGGGGGGCTTAGCGGGCAGTACTTC
TRBD2,TRBV20-1,.,TRBJ2-7,15,CSARDRGGGVYEQYF,TGCAGTGCTAGAGATCGGGGCGGGGGGGTGTACGAGCAGTACTTC
TRBD1,TRBV6-5,once,TRBJ2-3,15,CASSWDRVGTDTQYF,TGTGCCAGCAGCTGGGACAGGGTCGGGACGGATACGCAGTATTTT
.,TRBV29-1,few,TRBJ2-3,13,CSAAGGLRDTQYF,TGCAGCGCCGCCGGGGGCCTAAGGGATACGCAGTATTTT
.,TRBV20-1,.,TRBJ1-1,13,CSAIPTENTEAFF,TGCAGTGCAATCCCGACGGAGAACACTGAAGCTTTCTTT
TRBD1,TRBV2,.,TRBJ1-4,14,CASIPQGGGEKLFF,TGTGCCAGCATCCCTCAGGGGGGCGGTGAAAAACTGTTTTTT
TRBD1,TRBV12-5,few,TRBJ2-1,15,CASGLVTGGGNEQFF,TGTGCTAGTGGTTTGGTTACAGGGGGCGGGAATGAGCAGTTCTTC
.,TRBV5-1,many,TRBJ1-2,13,CASSLTGIYGYTF,TGCGCCAGCAGTCTTACAGGGATCTATGGCTACACCTTC
TRBD2,TRBV11-2,many,TRBJ2-3,15,CASSLLGLAPNEQYF,TGTGCCAGCAGCTTATTAGGACTAGCGCCAAACGAGCAGTATTTT
.,TRBV28,few,TRBJ2-1,13,CASSFIGGTQGFF,TGTGCCAGCAGTTTTATAGGGGGGACTCAGGGGTTCTTC
TRBD1,TRBV6-5,.,TRBJ2-3,16,CASSYSRDRPTDTQYF,TGTGCCAGCAGTTACTCGAGGGACAGGCCCACAGATACGCAGTATTTT
.,TRBV5-1,.,TRBJ1-4,16,CASSRDYGYGNEKLFF,TGCGCCAGCAGCCGGGACTACGGTTATGGTAATGAAAAACTGTTTTTT
TRBD1,TRBV29-1,many,TRBJ1-2,14,CSVGGTGWYYGYTF,TGCAGCGTTGGGGGGACAGGGTGGTACTATGGCTACACCTTC
.,TRBV12-3/TRBV12-4,many,TRBJ1-2,14,CASSLAGTNYGYTF,TGTGCCAGCAGTTTAGCTGGGACGAACTATGGCTACACCTTC